This TCR beta chain was identified in a study of PD-L1 blockade in urothelial cancer. Assay: immunoSEQ multiplex PCR; the TCRdb copy retains only in-frame clones and omits some. Found here are 58,000 or so clones, approximately 86% of them singletons; the top ten hold 2.9%. The germline V gene has CDR1 MNHEY and CDR2 SVGAGI. The CDR3 has 16 amino acids. The junction had 18 bases not matched to a gene; V was cut back by 2 bases and J by 14 bases. The source was PBMCs, collected around atezolizumab (anti-PD-L1) treatment. The receptor was isolated from a man aged 50 to 59 with urothelial cancer. The chain uses TRBV6-5 and TRBJ2-1; 7 positions agree with TRBD2. The CDR3: CASSYGRGARLASEFF. The CDR3 DNA reads as TGTGCCAGCAGTTACGGGCGGGGAGCAAGACTAGCTTCGGAGTTCTTC.